This TCR beta chain comes out of a study of blood T cell repertoires in COVID-19. On the study more broadly: Acute and convalescent COVID-19 samples came from the United States, Italy and Spain. The analysed material was cDNA or gDNA that came from T cells, B-cell-depleted T cells, or PBMCs.

The CDR3 loop spans 14 amino acids. After removal of 7 bases from V and 3 bases from J, the junction contained 3 bases not matched to a gene. From germline, CDR1 is KGHDR and CDR2 SFDVKD. As processed by the authors: From reference gene primer amplification, estimates of nucleated cell counts were derived. TCRdb's table, derived via immunoSEQ multiplex PCR, lists solely in-frame clones and lacks some. V, J and clone size were drawn from that table, and D and trimming were deduced from the DNA. The profile shows around 100,000 clones, approximately 80% of them singletons. This chain uses TRBV24-1 with TRBJ2-2; 8 positions match TRBD2. Sequenced input: peripheral blood. This clonotype was obtained from a man between 60 and 75 years old with active or convalescent COVID-19. CDR3 region: CATSGRAYTGELFF. CDR3 in DNA: TGTGCCACCAGCGGGAGGGCCTACACCGGGGAGCTGTTTTTT.